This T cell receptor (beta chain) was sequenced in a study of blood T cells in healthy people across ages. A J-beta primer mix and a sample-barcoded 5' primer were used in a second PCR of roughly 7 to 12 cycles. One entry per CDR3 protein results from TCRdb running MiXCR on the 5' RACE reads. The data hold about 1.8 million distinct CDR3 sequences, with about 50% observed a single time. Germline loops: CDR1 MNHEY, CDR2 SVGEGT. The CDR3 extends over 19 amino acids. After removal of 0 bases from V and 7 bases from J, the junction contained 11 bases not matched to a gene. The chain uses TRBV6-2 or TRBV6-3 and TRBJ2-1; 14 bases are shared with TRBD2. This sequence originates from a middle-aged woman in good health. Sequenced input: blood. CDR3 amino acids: CASSYSTLTSGGAENEQFF. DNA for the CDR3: TGTGCCAGCAGTTACTCCACTCTGACTAGCGGGGGGGCGGAGAATGAGCAGTTCTTC.